The present entry profiles one T cell receptor (beta chain) with its context. This record comes from a study of cytomegalovirus exposure and HLA in healthy donors. The CDR3 runs to 15 residues. Germline V lookup: CDR1 SGHTA, CDR2 FQGNSA. Trimming removed 1 base from V and 1 base from J, with 7 bases in between. PCR used 60 Vbeta primers and 13 Jbeta primers. Data came from immunoSEQ multiplex PCR; TCRdb stores just in-frame clones and leaves some out. The table shows around 100,000 clones, with around 86% occurring only once. The chain carries TRBV7-2 and TRBJ2-2; no firm D call. The sequencing input was PBMCs. The clonotype was recovered from a woman in her seventies in good health and CMV-seropositive. The CDR3 bases are TGTGCCAGCAGCTTAGTTGGCGGGAACACCGGGGAGCTGTTTTTT. Translated: CASSLVGGNTGELFF.